The 2 T cell receptor beta chains reported below all come from one sample, sequenced in a study of vaccination effects on CD4 cells after COVID-19. Before sequencing took place, the ViraFEST assay used viral peptide pools to expand antigen-specific CD4+ T cells. The authors isolated CD4+ T cells after 10 days of culture. None of the vaccinated had previously contracted SARS-CoV-2, and their nucleocapsid antibodies tested negative. This table comes from immunoSEQ multiplex PCR, and its TCRdb copy is limited to in-frame clones, with some not included. The table includes 73,000 or so clones, about 78% detected once. For these receptors, no antigen is known. The sequencing used CD4+ T cells from PBMCs cultured with SARS-CoV-2 spike peptides, collected before COVID-19 vaccination. These receptors came from a human donor who received a COVID-19 vaccine.

J is TRBJ2-1 and V is TRBV10-3; D perhaps matches TRBD2 (6 bases). CDR3 length equals 15 residues. V was pared by 3 bases and J by 7 bases, with 16 bases between. Per germline, CDR1 ENHRY and CDR2 SYGVKD. The CDR3 is CAISDAGTGINEQFF. The CDR3 bases are TGTGCCATCAGTGACGCCGGGACTGGAATAAATGAGCAGTTCTTC.

This clone was picked up one time. The genes are TRBV5-6 and TRBJ2-2; D could derive from TRBD1 or TRBD2 (5 bases each). Germline V CDR1 and CDR2: SGHDT, YYEEEE. V was cut by 3 bases and J by 3 bases, with 12 bases left in between. The CDR3 spans 15 residues. CDR3 nucleotides: TGTGCCAGCAGCTCACACGGGACGTACACCGGGGAGCTGTTTTTT. The encoded protein is CASSSHGTYTGELFF.